The present TCR beta chain was sequenced within a study of radiation and T cells in renal cell carcinoma. As to this clone: Its antigen is not identified.

Findings and limits, study-wide: Without pretreatment biopsies, baseline tumor clonotype presence was undetermined. From baseline, blood top tumor clonotypes peaked at 2 weeks post-radiation.

Indicated time point: baseline pretreatment blood. Regarding treatment: 15 Gy SBRT to primary tumor, nephrectomy 4 weeks later. Radiation-treated patients gave blood at baseline, week 2 and week 4. Clear cell pathology was present in this patient's renal cell carcinoma. CDR3 size: 14 residues. Sequenced by immunoSEQ multiplex PCR; TCRdb stores in-frame clones only, minus some. The repertoire consists of about 140,000 clones, with approximately 87% occurring once and the leading ten covering under 30%. This sample comprised blood, obtained from a patient whose treatment included radiotherapy and nephrectomy. This sequence was found in a woman between 50 and 59 years old with renal cell carcinoma. The chain employs TRBV21-1 and TRBJ2-3; TRBD1, the table's D call, was not compared with the DNA. TRBV21-1 represents a pseudogene. CDR3 in amino acids: CASTGTGGTDTQYF. In nucleotides, the CDR3 is TGTGCCAGCACCGGGACAGGGGGCACAGATACGCAGTATTTT.